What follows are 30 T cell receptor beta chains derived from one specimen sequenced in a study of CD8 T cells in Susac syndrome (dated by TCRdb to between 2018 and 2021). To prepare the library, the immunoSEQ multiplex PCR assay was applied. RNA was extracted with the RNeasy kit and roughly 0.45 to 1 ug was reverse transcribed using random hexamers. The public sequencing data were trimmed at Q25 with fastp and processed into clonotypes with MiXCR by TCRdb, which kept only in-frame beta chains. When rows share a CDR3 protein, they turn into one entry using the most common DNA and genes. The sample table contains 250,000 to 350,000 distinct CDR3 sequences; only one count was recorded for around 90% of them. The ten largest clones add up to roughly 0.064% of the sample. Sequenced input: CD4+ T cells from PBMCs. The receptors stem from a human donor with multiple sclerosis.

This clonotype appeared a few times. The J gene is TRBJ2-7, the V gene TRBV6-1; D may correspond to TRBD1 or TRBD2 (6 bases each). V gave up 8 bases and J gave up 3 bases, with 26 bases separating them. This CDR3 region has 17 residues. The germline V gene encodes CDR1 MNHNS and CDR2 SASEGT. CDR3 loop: CASGPGAGEVADYEQYF. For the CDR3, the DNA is TGTGCCAGCGGCCCGGGGGCCGGGGAAGTAGCGGACTACGAGCAGTACTTC.

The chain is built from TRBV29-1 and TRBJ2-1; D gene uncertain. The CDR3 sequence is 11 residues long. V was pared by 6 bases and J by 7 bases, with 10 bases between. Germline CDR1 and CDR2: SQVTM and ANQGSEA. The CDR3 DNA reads TGCAGCGTCGTGCGGCTAAATGAGCAGTTCTTC. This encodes CSVVRLNEQFF.

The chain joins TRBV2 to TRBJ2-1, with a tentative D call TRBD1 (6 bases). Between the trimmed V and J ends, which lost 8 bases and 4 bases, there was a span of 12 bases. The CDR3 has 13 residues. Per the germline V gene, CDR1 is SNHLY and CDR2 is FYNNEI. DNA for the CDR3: TGTGCCAGCGCTGAGGGGGAATACAATGAGCAGTTCTTC. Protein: CASAEGEYNEQFF. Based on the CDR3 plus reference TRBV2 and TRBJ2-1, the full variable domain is EPEVTQTPSHQVTQMGQEVILRCVPISNHLYFYWYRQILGQKVEFLVSFYNNEISEKSEIFDDQFSVERPDGSNFTLKIRSTKLEDSAMYFCASAEGEYNEQFFGPGTRLTVL.

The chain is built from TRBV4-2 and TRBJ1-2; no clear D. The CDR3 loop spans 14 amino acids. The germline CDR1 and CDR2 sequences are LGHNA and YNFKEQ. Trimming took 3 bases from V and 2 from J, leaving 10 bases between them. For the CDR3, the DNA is TGTGCCAGCAGCCACCTCACCGGGAACTATGGCTACACCTTC. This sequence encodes CASSHLTGNYGYTF.

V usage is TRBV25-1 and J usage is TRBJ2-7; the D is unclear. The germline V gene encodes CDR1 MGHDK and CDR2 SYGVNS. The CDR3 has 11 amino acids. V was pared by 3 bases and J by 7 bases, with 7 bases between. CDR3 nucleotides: TGTGCCAGCAGTGACCCCCGGGAGCAGTACTTC. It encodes CASSDPREQYF.

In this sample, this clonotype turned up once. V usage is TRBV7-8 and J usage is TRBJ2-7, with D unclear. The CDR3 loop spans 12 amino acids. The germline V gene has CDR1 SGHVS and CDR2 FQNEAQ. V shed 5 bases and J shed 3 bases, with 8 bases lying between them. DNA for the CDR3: TGTGCCAGCAGCCGCCGAGACTACGAGCAGTACTTC. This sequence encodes CASSRRDYEQYF.

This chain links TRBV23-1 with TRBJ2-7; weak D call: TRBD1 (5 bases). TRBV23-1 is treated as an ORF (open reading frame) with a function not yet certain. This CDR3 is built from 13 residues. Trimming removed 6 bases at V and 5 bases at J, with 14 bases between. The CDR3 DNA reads TGCGCCAGCAGGTGCAGGGCGACAGACGAGCAGTACTTC. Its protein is CASRCRATDEQYF.

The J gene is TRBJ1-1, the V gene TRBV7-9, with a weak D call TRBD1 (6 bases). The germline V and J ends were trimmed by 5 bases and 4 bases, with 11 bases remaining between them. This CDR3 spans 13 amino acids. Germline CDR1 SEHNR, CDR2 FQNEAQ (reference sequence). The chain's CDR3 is CASSRDIGTEAFF. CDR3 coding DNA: TGTGCCAGCAGCCGGGACATCGGCACTGAAGCTTTCTTT.

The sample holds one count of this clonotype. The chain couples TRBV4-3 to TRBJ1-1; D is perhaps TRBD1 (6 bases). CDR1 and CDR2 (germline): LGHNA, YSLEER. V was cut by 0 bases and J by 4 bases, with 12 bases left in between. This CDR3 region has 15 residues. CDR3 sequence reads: CASSQDEGVGTEAFF. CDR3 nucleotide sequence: TGCGCCAGCAGCCAAGACGAGGGGGTGGGCACTGAAGCTTTCTTT.

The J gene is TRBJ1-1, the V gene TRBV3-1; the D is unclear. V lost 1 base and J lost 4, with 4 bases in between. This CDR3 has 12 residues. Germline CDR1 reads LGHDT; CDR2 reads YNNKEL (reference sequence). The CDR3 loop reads CASSQVSTEAFF. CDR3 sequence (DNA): TGTGCCAGCAGCCAAGTTTCCACTGAAGCTTTCTTT. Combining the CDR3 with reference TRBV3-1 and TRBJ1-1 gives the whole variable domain DTAVSQTPKYLVTQMGNDKSIKCEQNLGHDTMYWYKQDSKKFLKIMFSYNNKELIINETVPNRFSPKSPDKAHLNLHINSLELGDSAVYFCASSQVSTEAFFGQGTRLTVV.

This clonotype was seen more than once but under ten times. The CDR3 protein is CAWTHLSGEQYF. The CDR3 coding sequence is TGTGCCTGGACCCACCTTTCAGGAGAGCAGTACTTC. The chain has TRBV30 and TRBJ2-7; D remains ambiguous. Per the germline V gene, CDR1 is GTSNPN and CDR2 is SVGIG (reference sequence). The CDR3 totals 12 residues. Deletions cut 4 bases from V and 7 bases from J, with 14 bases between.

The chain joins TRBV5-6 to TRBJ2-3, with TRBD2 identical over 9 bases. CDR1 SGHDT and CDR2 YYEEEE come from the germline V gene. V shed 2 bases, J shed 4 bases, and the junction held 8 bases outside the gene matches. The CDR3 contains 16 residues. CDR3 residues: CASSFLSGSTSDTQYF. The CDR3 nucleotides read TGTGCCAGCAGCTTCCTTAGCGGGAGCACTTCAGATACGCAGTATTTT.

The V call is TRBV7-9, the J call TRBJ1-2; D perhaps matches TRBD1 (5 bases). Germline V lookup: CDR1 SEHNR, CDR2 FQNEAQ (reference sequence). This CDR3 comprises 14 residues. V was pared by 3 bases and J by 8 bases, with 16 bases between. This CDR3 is CASSFGRAGEGYTF. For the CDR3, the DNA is TGTGCCAGCAGCTTCGGCAGGGCCGGAGAAGGCTACACCTTC. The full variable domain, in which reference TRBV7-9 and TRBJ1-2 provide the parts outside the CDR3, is DTGVSQNPRHKITKRGQNVTFRCDPISEHNRLYWYRQTLGQGPEFLTYFQNEAQLEKSRLLSDRFSAERPKGSFSTLEIQRTEQGDSAMYLCASSFGRAGEGYTFGSGTRLTVV.

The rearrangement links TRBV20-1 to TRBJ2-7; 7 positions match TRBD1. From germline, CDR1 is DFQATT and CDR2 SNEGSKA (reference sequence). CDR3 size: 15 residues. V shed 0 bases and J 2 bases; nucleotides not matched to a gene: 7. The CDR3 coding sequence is TGCAGTGCTAGAGATGGACAGGCATCACCCTACGAGCAGTACTTC. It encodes CSARDGQASPYEQYF.

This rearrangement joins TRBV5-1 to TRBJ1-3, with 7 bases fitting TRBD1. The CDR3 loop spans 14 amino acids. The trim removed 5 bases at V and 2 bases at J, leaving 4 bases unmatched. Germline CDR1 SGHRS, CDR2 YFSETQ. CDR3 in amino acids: CASSQGVAGNTIYF. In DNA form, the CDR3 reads TGCGCCAGCAGTCAGGGGGTAGCTGGAAACACCATATATTTT.

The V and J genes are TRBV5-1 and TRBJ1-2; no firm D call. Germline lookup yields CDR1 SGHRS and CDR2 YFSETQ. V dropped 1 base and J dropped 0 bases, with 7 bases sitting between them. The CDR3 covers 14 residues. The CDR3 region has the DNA TGCGCCAGCAGCTTGATAGACCCTAACTATGGCTACACCTTC. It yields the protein CASSLIDPNYGYTF.

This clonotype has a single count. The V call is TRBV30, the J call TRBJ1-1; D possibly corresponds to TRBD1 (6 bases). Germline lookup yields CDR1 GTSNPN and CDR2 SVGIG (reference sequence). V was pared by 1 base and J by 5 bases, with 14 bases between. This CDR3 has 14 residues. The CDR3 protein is CAWSDLGRGTEAFF. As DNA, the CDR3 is TGTGCCTGGAGTGACCTCGGGAGGGGGACTGAAGCTTTCTTT. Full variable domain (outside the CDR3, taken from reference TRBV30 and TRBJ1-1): SQTIHQWPATLVQPVGSPLSLECTVEGTSNPNLYWYRQAAGRGLQLLFYSVGIGQISSEVPQNLSASRPQDRQFILSSKKLLLSDSGFYLCAWSDLGRGTEAFFGQGTRLTVV.

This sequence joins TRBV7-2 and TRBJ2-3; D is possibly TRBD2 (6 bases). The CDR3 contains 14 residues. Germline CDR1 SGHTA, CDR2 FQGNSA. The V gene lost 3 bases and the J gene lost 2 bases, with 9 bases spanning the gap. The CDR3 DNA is TGTGCCAGCAGCTTCGGGGGATACACAGATACGCAGTATTTT. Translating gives CASSFGGYTDTQYF.

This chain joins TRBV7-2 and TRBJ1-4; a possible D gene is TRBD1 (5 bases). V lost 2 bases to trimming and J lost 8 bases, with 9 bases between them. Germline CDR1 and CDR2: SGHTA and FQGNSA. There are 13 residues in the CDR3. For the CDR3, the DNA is TGTGCCAGCAGCTTAAGGTACAGGGAAAAACTGTTTTTT. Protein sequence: CASSLRYREKLFF.

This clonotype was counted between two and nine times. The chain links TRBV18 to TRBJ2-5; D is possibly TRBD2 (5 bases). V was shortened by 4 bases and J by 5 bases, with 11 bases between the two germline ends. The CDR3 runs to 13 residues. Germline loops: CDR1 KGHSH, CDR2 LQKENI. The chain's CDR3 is CASSLGRRETQYF. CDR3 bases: TGTGCCAGCTCACTAGGCCGGAGGGAGACCCAGTACTTC.

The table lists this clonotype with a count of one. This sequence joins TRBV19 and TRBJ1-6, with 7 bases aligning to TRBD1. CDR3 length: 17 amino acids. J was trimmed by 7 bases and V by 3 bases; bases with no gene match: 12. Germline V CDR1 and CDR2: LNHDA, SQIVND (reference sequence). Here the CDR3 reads CASSITWRGPRNSPLHF. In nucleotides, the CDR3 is TGTGCCAGTAGTATTACCTGGAGGGGGCCGCGGAATTCACCCCTCCACTTT.

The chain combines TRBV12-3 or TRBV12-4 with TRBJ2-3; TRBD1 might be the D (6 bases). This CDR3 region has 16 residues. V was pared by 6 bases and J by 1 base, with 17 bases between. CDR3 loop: CASRALGTIRTDTQYF. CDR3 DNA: TGTGCCAGCAGAGCGTTGGGGACAATCCGCACAGATACGCAGTATTTT.

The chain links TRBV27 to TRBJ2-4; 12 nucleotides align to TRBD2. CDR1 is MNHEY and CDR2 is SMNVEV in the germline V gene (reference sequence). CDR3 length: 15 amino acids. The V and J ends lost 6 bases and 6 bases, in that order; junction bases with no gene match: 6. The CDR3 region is CASSPQTSGRNIQYF. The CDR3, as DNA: TGTGCCAGCAGCCCCCAGACTAGCGGGAGAAACATTCAGTACTTC.

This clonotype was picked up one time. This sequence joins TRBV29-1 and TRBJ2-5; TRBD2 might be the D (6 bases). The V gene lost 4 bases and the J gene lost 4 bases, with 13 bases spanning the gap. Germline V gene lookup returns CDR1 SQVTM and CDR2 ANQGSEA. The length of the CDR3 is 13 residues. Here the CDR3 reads CSVGWGEGETQYF. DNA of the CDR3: TGCAGCGTTGGATGGGGGGAAGGAGAGACCCAGTACTTC.

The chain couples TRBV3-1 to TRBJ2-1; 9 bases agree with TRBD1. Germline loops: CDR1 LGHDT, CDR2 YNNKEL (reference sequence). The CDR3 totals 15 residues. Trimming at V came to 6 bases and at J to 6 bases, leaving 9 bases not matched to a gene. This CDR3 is CASSRLRDRANEQFF. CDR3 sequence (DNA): TGTGCCAGCAGTCGTCTCCGGGACAGGGCCAATGAGCAGTTCTTC.

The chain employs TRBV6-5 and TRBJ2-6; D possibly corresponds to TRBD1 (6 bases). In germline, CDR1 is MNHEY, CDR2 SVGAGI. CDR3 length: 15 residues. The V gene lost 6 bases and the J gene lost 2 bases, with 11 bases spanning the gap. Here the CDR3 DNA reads TGTGCCAGCAGCCGTGGACAGACTGGGGCCAACGTCCTGACTTTC. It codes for CASSRGQTGANVLTF.

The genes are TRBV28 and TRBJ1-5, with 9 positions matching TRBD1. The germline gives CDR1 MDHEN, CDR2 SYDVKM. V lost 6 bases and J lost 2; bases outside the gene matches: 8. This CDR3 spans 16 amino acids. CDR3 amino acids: CASRRTGGGGNQPQHF. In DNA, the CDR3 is TGTGCCAGCAGACGTACAGGGGGCGGTGGCAATCAGCCCCAGCATTTT.

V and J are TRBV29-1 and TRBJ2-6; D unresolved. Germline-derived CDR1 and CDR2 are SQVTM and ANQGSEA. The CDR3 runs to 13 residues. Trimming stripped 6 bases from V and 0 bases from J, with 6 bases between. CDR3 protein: CSVVYSGANVLTF. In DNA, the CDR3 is TGCAGCGTCGTCTACTCTGGGGCCAACGTCCTGACTTTC.

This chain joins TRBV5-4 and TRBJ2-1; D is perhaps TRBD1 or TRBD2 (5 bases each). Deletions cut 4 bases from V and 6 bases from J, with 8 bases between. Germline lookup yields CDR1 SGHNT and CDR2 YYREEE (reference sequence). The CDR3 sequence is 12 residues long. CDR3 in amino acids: CASSPGTNEQFF. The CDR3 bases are TGTGCCAGCAGCCCCGGGACCAATGAGCAGTTCTTC.

This CDR3 reads CASSVGAGAGRSELFF. For the CDR3, the DNA is TGTGCCAGCAGCGTAGGAGCTGGGGCAGGGAGATCGGAACTGTTTTTT. The V and J genes are TRBV9 and TRBJ1-4, with TRBD1 as a possible D gene (5 bases). Deletions cut 0 bases from V and 12 bases from J, with 21 bases between. The CDR3 totals 16 residues. CDR1 SGDLS and CDR2 YYNGEE come from the germline V gene. Based on the CDR3 plus reference TRBV9 and TRBJ1-4, the full variable domain is DSGVTQTPKHLITATGQRVTLRCSPRSGDLSVYWYQQSLDQGLQFLIQYYNGEERAKGNILERFSAQQFPDLHSELNLSSLELGDSALYFCASSVGAGAGRSELFFGSGTQLSVL.